The 25 T cell receptor beta chains below come from one sample, sequenced in a study of CD8 T cells in Susac syndrome. Random-hexamer reverse transcription was applied to about 0.45 to 1 ug RNA. From the immunoSEQ multiplex PCR reads, TCRdb called clonotypes with MiXCR, one entry per CDR3 protein. The sample has about 300,000 distinct CDR3 sequences, about 88% seen once. Specimen: CD8+ T cells from PBMCs. The receptors stem from a human donor with multiple sclerosis.

The chain uses TRBV6-5 and TRBJ1-1; D is unclear. CDR1 is MNHEY and CDR2 is SVGAGI in the germline V gene. This CDR3 region has 14 residues. V was cut by 2 bases and J by 9 bases, with 16 bases left in between. The CDR3 sequence is CASSYGAQAVKAFF. CDR3 bases: TGTGCCAGCAGTTACGGAGCCCAGGCAGTGAAAGCTTTCTTT.

This chain links TRBV10-3 with TRBJ2-3, with D possibly matching TRBD2 (6 bases). The CDR3 totals 15 residues. V was clipped by 4 bases and J by 0 bases, with 11 bases between them. The germline gives CDR1 ENHRY, CDR2 SYGVKD. CDR3 region: CAISVAGRSTDTQYF. For the CDR3, the DNA is TGTGCCATCAGTGTGGCGGGACGTAGCACAGATACGCAGTATTTT.

The sample holds one count of this clonotype. This chain connects TRBV7-9 to TRBJ1-1; no clear D. V was pared by 0 bases and J by 2 bases, with 10 bases between. Germline V gene data show CDR1 as SEHNR and CDR2 as FQNEAQ (reference sequence). The CDR3 is made up of 15 amino acids. The CDR3 nucleotides are TGTGCCAGCAGCTTAGCGGAGTTTCGAAACACTGAAGCTTTCTTT. This sequence encodes CASSLAEFRNTEAFF.

V gene TRBV7-3 combines with J gene TRBJ2-5; 11 bases align to TRBD1. Trimming cost V 4 bases and J 4 bases; bases outside gene matches: 5. The V gene's germline CDR1 is SGHTA and CDR2 FQGTGA. The length of the CDR3 is 15 residues. For the CDR3, the DNA is TGTGCCAGCAGCTCGGGACAGGGGGGCGCAGAGACCCAGTACTTC. Translation: CASSSGQGGAETQYF.

The genes are TRBV7-9 and TRBJ2-1, with D perhaps assigned TRBD1 or TRBD2 (6 bases each). The germline V gene encodes CDR1 SEHNR and CDR2 FQNEAQ (reference sequence). The CDR3 covers 13 residues. V lost 5 bases and J 5 bases, leaving 10 bases between the germline ends. The CDR3 DNA reads TGTGCCAGCAGCGTAGGGGGGAACAATGAGCAGTTCTTC. Protein: CASSVGGNNEQFF.

J is TRBJ1-3 and V is TRBV2; the D is unclear. This CDR3 has 12 residues. Germline V gives CDR1 SNHLY, CDR2 FYNNEI. Trimming took off 0 bases at V and 8 bases at J, with 5 bases between the two ends. This chain's CDR3 is CASSEAGDTIYF. In DNA, the CDR3 is TGTGCCAGCAGTGAAGCGGGAGACACCATATATTTT.

The chain uses TRBV28 and TRBJ1-5; D is perhaps TRBD1 (5 bases). The germline V gene encodes CDR1 MDHEN and CDR2 SYDVKM. The CDR3 consists of 14 residues. Trimming stripped 7 bases from V and 5 bases from J, with 15 bases between. The CDR3 loop reads CASIIGGYDQPQHF. CDR3 nucleotides: TGTGCCAGCATCATTGGGGGATACGATCAGCCCCAGCATTTT. Combining the CDR3 with reference TRBV28 and TRBJ1-5 gives the whole variable domain DVKVTQSSRYLVKRTGEKVFLECVQDMDHENMFWYRQDPGLGLRLIYFSYDVKMKEKGDIPEGYSVSREKKERFSLILESASTNQTSMYLCASIIGGYDQPQHFGDGTRLSIL.

The chain links TRBV4-1 to TRBJ2-3; D is tentatively TRBD1 or TRBD2 (5 bases each). V was pared by 2 bases and J by 2 bases, with 8 bases between. CDR3 size: 14 residues. Germline V gene data show CDR1 as MGHRA and CDR2 as YSYEKL. The CDR3 region has the DNA TGCGCCAGCAGCCAAAGAGGGGCCACAGATACGCAGTATTTT. Protein: CASSQRGATDTQYF.

This clonotype was counted only a few times. CDR3 nucleotide sequence: TGTGCCAGCAGTTACAATTTCTGGAACACTGAAGCTTTCTTT. Residues: CASSYNFWNTEAFF. The genes are TRBV6-2 or TRBV6-3 and TRBJ1-1, with no clear D. Looked up from germline, CDR1 is MNHEY and CDR2 is SVGEGT. V was shortened by 2 bases and J by 1 base, with 8 bases between the two germline ends. The CDR3 covers 14 residues.

This rearrangement joins TRBV5-6 to TRBJ1-1, with D unresolved. This CDR3 region has 16 residues. The ends were cut back, 6 bases at V and 1 base at J, with 19 bases in the middle. CDR1 is SGHDT, CDR2 YYEEEE, per germline. CDR3 amino acids: CASTLRAGRRNTEAFF. In nucleotides, the CDR3 is TGTGCCAGCACTCTACGGGCTGGGAGACGGAACACTGAAGCTTTCTTT.

CDR3 sequence: CASSLAGQDKNIQYF. CDR3 DNA: TGTGCCAGCAGCTTGGCTGGGCAGGACAAAAACATTCAGTACTTC. The J gene is TRBJ2-4, the V gene TRBV7-9; D gene uncertain. The CDR3 is 15 amino acids. Per germline, CDR1 SEHNR and CDR2 FQNEAQ (reference sequence). V lost 3 bases and J lost 3, with 12 bases in between.

The chain is built from TRBV11-2 and TRBJ1-2, with D uncertain. Germline V gene sequence: CDR1 SGHAT, CDR2 FQNNGV. V lost 2 bases, J lost 8 bases, and 12 bases lay in between. The CDR3 contains 13 residues. Here the CDR3 reads CASSLQPAAGYTF. The CDR3 nucleotides are TGTGCCAGCAGCTTACAACCGGCCGCGGGCTACACCTTC.

The CDR3 bases are TGCAGTGCTAGAGATCTGGGAGGGGATACTGAAGCTTTCTTT. The encoded protein is CSARDLGGDTEAFF. V and J are TRBV20-1 and TRBJ1-1, with D perhaps matching TRBD1 (5 bases). This CDR3 is built from 14 residues. CDR1 DFQATT and CDR2 SNEGSKA come from the germline V gene (reference sequence). V was pared by 0 bases and J by 5 bases, with 13 bases between.

The chain couples TRBV28 to TRBJ1-1; D is unclear. The CDR3 has 15 amino acids. Trimming removed 4 bases from V and 3 bases from J, with 15 bases in between. CDR1 is MDHEN and CDR2 is SYDVKM in the germline V gene. CDR3 coding DNA: TGTGCCAGCAGTTCCGACATGGTCAGCCACACTGAAGCTTTCTTT. Protein sequence: CASSSDMVSHTEAFF.

V gene TRBV2 combines with J gene TRBJ1-5; D uncertain. This CDR3 has 11 residues. Per germline, CDR1 SNHLY and CDR2 FYNNEI. Trimming took off 3 bases at V and 7 bases at J, with 4 bases between the two ends. This CDR3 is CASSDGQPQHF. CDR3 coding DNA: TGTGCCAGCAGTGACGGCCAGCCCCAGCATTTT.

The CDR3: CASSFNQRAEWEQYF. CDR3 sequence (DNA): TGTGCCAGCAGTTTTAACCAGCGGGCCGAATGGGAGCAGTACTTC. This chain uses TRBV28 with TRBJ2-7; D perhaps matches TRBD2 (6 bases). Germline V CDR1 and CDR2: MDHEN, SYDVKM. This CDR3 contains 15 residues. V lost 3 bases and J 7 bases, leaving 19 bases between the germline ends. The whole variable domain, remainder taken from reference TRBV28 and TRBJ2-7, is DVKVTQSSRYLVKRTGEKVFLECVQDMDHENMFWYRQDPGLGLRLIYFSYDVKMKEKGDIPEGYSVSREKKERFSLILESASTNQTSMYLCASSFNQRAEWEQYFGPGTRLTVT.

J is TRBJ2-7 and V is TRBV27; 9 bases are a match to TRBD1. The CDR3 sequence is 14 residues long. V lost 5 bases and J lost 7; bases outside the gene matches: 9. CDR1 is MNHEY, CDR2 SMNVEV, per germline (reference sequence). CDR3 region: CASSQLRDRGEQYF. CDR3 coding DNA: TGTGCCAGCAGTCAACTCCGCGACAGGGGGGAGCAGTACTTC.

This rearrangement joins TRBV20-1 to TRBJ2-7; possibly TRBD2 for D (6 bases). V was trimmed by 1 base and J by 3 bases, leaving 13 bases between them. The CDR3 is 14 residues long. Germline values: CDR1 DFQATT, CDR2 SNEGSKA (reference sequence). DNA for the CDR3: TGCAGTGCTAGAGTCCGGGACTGGGGCTACGAGCAGTACTTC. Protein sequence: CSARVRDWGYEQYF.

The J gene is TRBJ2-1, the V gene TRBV6-2 or TRBV6-3; D is unresolved. The germline V gene has CDR1 MNHEY and CDR2 SVGEGT. V gave up 2 bases and J gave up 3 bases, with 5 bases separating them. The CDR3 consists of 13 residues. CDR3 residues: CASSYGIYNEQFF. The CDR3 nucleotides read TGTGCCAGCAGTTACGGAATCTACAATGAGCAGTTCTTC.

The chain couples TRBV2 to TRBJ1-1; D perhaps matches TRBD1 (5 bases). This CDR3 has 11 residues. V was cut by 8 bases and J by 8 bases, with 12 bases left in between. From germline, CDR1 is SNHLY and CDR2 FYNNEI. In nucleotides, the CDR3 is TGTGCCAGCCCTGGTTCAGGGGAAGCTTTCTTT. Its translation: CASPGSGEAFF.

This clonotype was seen just once. V is TRBV20-1 and J is TRBJ1-2; 11 nucleotides agree with TRBD1. The CDR3 spans 14 residues. Germline V gene sequence: CDR1 DFQATT, CDR2 SNEGSKA (reference sequence). Trimming removed 0 bases from V and 8 bases from J; junction bases left unmatched: 5. CDR3 in amino acids: CSAREGTGGWGYTF. The DNA for the CDR3 is TGCAGTGCTAGAGAGGGGACAGGGGGTTGGGGCTACACCTTC.

The CDR3 protein is CASSLVIGYNEQFF. The CDR3, as DNA: TGTGCCAGCAGCTTGGTGATAGGATACAATGAGCAGTTCTTC. The chain uses TRBV7-9 and TRBJ2-1; D not resolved. The CDR3 has 14 residues. Germline V gene sequence: CDR1 SEHNR, CDR2 FQNEAQ (reference sequence). V lost 3 bases to trimming and J lost 4 bases, with 10 bases between them.

V and J are TRBV13 and TRBJ2-5, with a tentative D call TRBD1 (6 bases). CDR3 size: 15 residues. Germline V gives CDR1 PRHDT, CDR2 FYEKMQ (reference sequence). V dropped 5 bases and J dropped 3 bases, with 16 bases sitting between them. CDR3 residues: CASSPQDSAEETQYF. For the CDR3, the DNA is TGTGCCAGCAGCCCCCAGGACAGCGCTGAAGAGACCCAGTACTTC. The whole variable domain, filled in from reference TRBV13 and TRBJ2-5, reads AAGVIQSPRHLIKEKRETATLKCYPIPRHDTVYWYQQGPGQDPQFLISFYEKMQSDKGSIPDRFSAQQFSDYHSELNMSSLELGDSALYFCASSPQDSAEETQYFGPGTRLLVL.

The J gene is TRBJ2-1, the V gene TRBV4-1; TRBD2 is a possible D gene (5 bases). Trimming cost V 4 bases and J 8 bases, with 18 bases left between them. This CDR3 is 15 amino acids long. The germline gives CDR1 MGHRA, CDR2 YSYEKL. This CDR3 reads CASSLAGFPADEQFF. DNA for the CDR3: TGCGCCAGCAGCCTTGCGGGTTTCCCGGCGGATGAGCAGTTCTTC.

There are a few counts of this clonotype. This sequence joins TRBV12-3 or TRBV12-4 and TRBJ2-5, with 7 bases that match TRBD2. The CDR3 is 13 amino acids. J was trimmed by 3 bases and V by 5 bases; bases with no gene match: 3. CDR3 DNA: TGTGCCAGCAGTCCTAGCGGAGAAGAGACCCAGTACTTC. This sequence encodes CASSPSGEETQYF.